This is a list of T cell receptor beta chains from one sample in a study of blood T cell repertoires in COVID-19. Repertoires were generated with immunoSEQ multiplex PCR, while TCRdb's copy carries only in-frame clones and drops some. Of about 65,000 clones listed, about 75% are singletons. Input material: peripheral blood. The receptors originated from a human donor in a cohort sampled during active COVID-19. Both conserved end residues are part of each CDR3. The D gene is left open where the match is weak. A row's size may be missing; if present it is once, few, many or a size class.

TRBJ1-3,-,TRBV5-1,-,TGCGCCAGCAGTCCTGTCGGAAACACCATATATTTT,CASSPVGNTIYF
TRBJ2-2,TRBD2,TRBV19,-,TGTGCCAGTAGACTAGCGGGGAGCGGCGGGGAGCTGTTTTTT,CASRLAGSGGELFF
TRBJ2-7,TRBD2,TRBV27,-,TGTGCCAGCAGTCGATTGGGGACTAGCGGCTCCTACGAGCAGTACTTC,CASSRLGTSGSYEQYF
TRBJ1-1,-,TRBV28,-,TGTGCCAGCAGTCCCCCTGGACAGCCTGAAGCTTTCTTT,CASSPPGQPEAFF
TRBJ2-3,TRBD2,TRBV7-9,few,TGTGCCAGCAGCTCAACAGGACTAGCGGGGGTTTCTAGCACAGATACGCAGTATTTT,CASSSTGLAGVSSTDTQYF
TRBJ1-3,-,TRBV27,-,TGTGCCAGCAGAGCGACGGGAACTGGAAACACCATATATTTT,CASRATGTGNTIYF
TRBJ1-1,-,TRBV6-5,-,TGTGCCAGCAGTTATCTCTCCGGGAACACTGAAGCTTTCTTT,CASSYLSGNTEAFF
TRBJ2-3,TRBD2,TRBV7-2,-,TGTGCCGGTATGGGGGGGGGAGATACGCAGTATTTT,CAGMGGGDTQYF
TRBJ1-1,-,TRBV6-1,-,TGTGCCAGCAGTCTAGCCGAGAACACTGAAGCTTTCTTT,CASSLAENTEAFF
TRBJ2-7,-,TRBV12-3/TRBV12-4,-,TGTGCCAGCGGCCGGACAGAAAACGAGCAGTACTTC,CASGRTENEQYF
TRBJ1-5,-,TRBV12-2,-,TGTGCAAGTCATTGCGTGGGACTGGGGGATCAGCCCCAGCATTTT,CASHCVGLGDQPQHF
TRBJ1-3,TRBD1,TRBV19,-,TGTGCCAGTAGTATCCAGGGGGCTGGAAACACCATATATTTT,CASSIQGAGNTIYF
TRBJ2-7,-,TRBV6-5,-,TGTGCCAGCAGTTACTCGGGGGACTCGATCCGGGTGCAGTACTTC,CASSYSGDSIRVQYF
TRBJ2-5,TRBD1,TRBV30,-,TGTGCCACAGGGGGGCAGGGGGCGCGAGAGACCCAGTACTTC,CATGGQGARETQYF
TRBJ1-1,TRBD1,TRBV30,-,TGTGCCTGGAGTCAGGGGGTGCTTACTGAAGCTTTCTTT,CAWSQGVLTEAFF
TRBJ1-4,-,TRBV10-3,-,TGTGCCATCAGTGATTTCGGTCTTAGGGAGTATGGTGAAAAACTGTTTTTT,CAISDFGLREYGEKLFF
TRBJ2-1,-,TRBV12-2,-,TGTGCAAGTCGCTTATGGACAGGGACGATCGACTCCTACAATGAGCAGTTCTTC,CASRLWTGTIDSYNEQFF
TRBJ1-6,-,TRBV6-5,-,TGTGCCAGCAGTCCCAGGGTAGGCAATTCACCCCTCCACTTT,CASSPRVGNSPLHF
TRBJ2-7,-,TRBV28,-,TGTGCCAGCAGTTTAGGAGGAGGCGGGGAGAACTACGAGCAGTACTTC,CASSLGGGGENYEQYF
TRBJ1-5,TRBD1,TRBV27,-,TGTGCCAGCAGCCCTGGGACAGGGGCCAATCAGCCCCAGCATTTT,CASSPGTGANQPQHF
TRBJ2-7,-,TRBV7-8,-,TGTGCCAGCAGCTTTCACAGGGACGAGCAGTACTTC,CASSFHRDEQYF
TRBJ2-7,-,TRBV2,-,TGTGCCAGCAGTGAAGTTTATCAGGGCTCCAACGAGCAGTACTTC,CASSEVYQGSNEQYF
TRBJ2-5,-,TRBV29-1,-,TGCGGAGGCGACTACCAAGAGACCCAGTACTTC,CGGDYQETQYF
TRBJ2-3,TRBD1,TRBV6-5,-,TGTGCCAGCAGTCCTGACAGGGGCACAGATACGCAGTATTTT,CASSPDRGTDTQYF
TRBJ2-2,-,TRBV4-2,-,TGTGCCAGCAGCATCATCGCCGAGCCCCGGGAGCTGTTTTTT,CASSIIAEPRELFF
TRBJ2-4,TRBD2,TRBV12-3/TRBV12-4,-,TGTGCCACCTCTAGGACTAGCGGGAACATTCAGTACTTC,CATSRTSGNIQYF
TRBJ1-2,-,TRBV7-8,-,TGTGCCAGCAGCTTGGTCCCACCGGGACTGCAAGCTAACTATGGCTACACCTTC,CASSLVPPGLQANYGYTF
TRBJ2-2,-,TRBV9,-,TGTGCCAGCAGCGTAGGTTCAGGAAACACCGGGGAGCTGTTTTTT,CASSVGSGNTGELFF
TRBJ2-7,-,TRBV7-2,-,TGTGCCAGCAGCTTAGGGGGCCTTGGGAGGGAGCAGTACTTC,CASSLGGLGREQYF
TRBJ2-2,-,TRBV15,many,TGTGCCACCAGCAGAGGGAGGGTGGGAAGCGGGCATTCCTCCCGGGAGCTGTTTTTT,CATSRGRVGSGHSSRELFF
TRBJ2-3,TRBD2,TRBV3-1/TRBV3-2,-,TGTGCCAGCAGCCAATTAATCAGCGGGAGGGCCAGTAGCACAGATACGCAGTATTTT,CASSQLISGRASSTDTQYF
TRBJ2-3,-,TRBV12-3/TRBV12-4,-,TGTGCCAGCAGTTTGAAGGGAGCAGATACGCAGTATTTT,CASSLKGADTQYF
TRBJ2-1,TRBD2,TRBV7-2,few,TGTGCCAGCAGCCTCCCCGGGACTAGCTCGAATGAGCAGTTCTTC,CASSLPGTSSNEQFF
TRBJ1-1,-,TRBV24-1,few,TGTGCCACCAGTGATTTGTACACACCAGAAGCTTTCTTT,CATSDLYTPEAFF
TRBJ2-3,-,TRBV6-5,-,TGTGCCAGCAGTTACCGGTTGGTTTCGGGCACAGATACGCAGTATTTT,CASSYRLVSGTDTQYF
TRBJ1-1,-,TRBV28,once,TGTGCCTCCTCCGTCCCGAACACTGAAGCTTTCTTT,CASSVPNTEAFF
TRBJ2-5,-,TRBV6-4,-,TGTGCCAGCAGGGGCGGGCTAGCTCGGGAGACCCAGTACTTC,CASRGGLARETQYF
TRBJ2-1,TRBD2,TRBV11-2,-,TGTGCCAGCAGCGACTCCCCGACTAGCGGGGGTGAGCAGTTCTTC,CASSDSPTSGGEQFF
TRBJ1-4,-,TRBV3-1/TRBV3-2,-,TGTGCCAGCAGCCCACCACCAGGCGGGGAAAAACTGTTTTTT,CASSPPPGGEKLFF
TRBJ2-2,TRBD1,TRBV19,-,TGTGCCAGTAGGGGGACAGGGGTCACCGGGGAGCTGTTTTTT,CASRGTGVTGELFF
TRBJ1-2,TRBD1,TRBV2,few,TGTGCCAGCAGTCGACAGGGCTCTAACTATGGCTACACCTTC,CASSRQGSNYGYTF
TRBJ2-1,-,TRBV9,-,TGTGCCAGCAGCATCGGGGGTTCCTCCTACAATGAGCAGTTCTTC,CASSIGGSSYNEQFF
TRBJ2-3,-,TRBV6-5,-,TGTGCCAGCAGTTGGGACACAGGAAAAGGAGATACGCAGTATTTT,CASSWDTGKGDTQYF
TRBJ1-2,-,TRBV19,-,TGTGCCAGTAGTATACTAGGGGGCTATGGCTACACCTTC,CASSILGGYGYTF
TRBJ2-7,-,TRBV6-6,-,TGTGCCAGCAGCCCCAGACCGGGCCAGGGGCCCTACGAGCAGTACTTC,CASSPRPGQGPYEQYF
TRBJ2-2,-,TRBV2,once,TGTGCCAGCAGTGATCGAGGTCGCGGGGAGCTGTTTTTT,CASSDRGRGELFF
TRBJ1-1,TRBD1,TRBV28,few,TGTGCCAGCAGCTTTGTCGGACAGGTGAACACTGAAGCTTTCTTT,CASSFVGQVNTEAFF
TRBJ2-5,TRBD1,TRBV6-5,-,TGTGCCAGCAGCCAGACAGGGGGCGAAGAGACCCAGTACTTC,CASSQTGGEETQYF
TRBJ1-3,-,TRBV3-1/TRBV3-2,-,TGTGCCAGCAGCCAATACTCGCAGGGAGGTGGAACCATATATTTT,CASSQYSQGGGTIYF
TRBJ2-3,-,TRBV7-2,-,TGTGCCAGCAGCTTAGTCGGCCAGGCCAGCACAGATACGCAGTATTTT,CASSLVGQASTDTQYF
TRBJ2-7,TRBD2,TRBV7-2,once,TGTGCCAGCAGCCCCCAATCGGGAGGAAGCAACGAGCAGTACTTC,CASSPQSGGSNEQYF